This record covers a single T cell receptor beta chain. It lacks a known antigen. Relative to the germline gene, one junction end is altered; a read error may explain this. This entry comes from a study of OX40 agonist ivuxolimab in advanced cancers. As for the study more broadly: Ivuxolimab was an agonistic, fully human IgG2 monoclonal antibody directed against OX40 (CD134), a costimulatory receptor. Intravenous ivuxolimab was administered to patients every 2 weeks at six dose levels: 0.01, 0.1, 0.3, 1.5, 3 and 10 mg/kg. Prior anti-PD-1, anti-PD-L1 or anti-CTLA-4 therapy was permitted, and checkpoint inhibitors had been received by approximately 39% of dose-escalation patients. The purpose of peripheral TCRbeta sequencing was to test whether ivuxolimab changed TCR sequence diversity and led to clonal T-cell expansion. The paper covers the monotherapy dose-escalation part of the phase I ivuxolimab trial, which included N ≈ 52 patients. In the dose-escalation cohort, approximately 82% of patients were male, and the mean age was approximately 64 years, with a range of about 23 to 85. Partial responses occurred in three dose-escalation patients, of whom one had hepatocellular carcinoma and two had cutaneous melanoma. Of the roughly 54 patients in dose escalation, approximately 20 had hepatocellular carcinoma, about 15 had melanoma, 9 had renal cell carcinoma and 9 had head and neck cancer.

The CDR3 goes from the cysteine to the phenylalanine over 15 residues. Only the CDR3 portion is preserved as DNA: 45 bases, with reading frame beginning at the first base. Patients with autoimmune disease history or receiving systemic immunosuppression were excluded from the trial. In every dose cohort, peripheral blood was drawn for TCR sequencing at baseline, cycle 4 day 1, and cycle 7 day 1. Samples were obtained from an open-label, multicenter, first-in-human phase I dose-escalation trial of ivuxolimab. Adults with locally advanced or metastatic melanoma, renal cell carcinoma, hepatocellular carcinoma or head and neck squamous cell carcinoma were enrolled in the trial. Before TCR sequencing, CD4+ and CD8+ T cells were separately sorted from peripheral blood. Paper-wide results and their limitations: Low levels of normalized T-cell clonal expansion were also seen in some nonresponding patients. After ivuxolimab, CD8+ T cells had more expanded clones than CD4+ T cells on average. In the 0.1-3.0 mg/kg groups, partial responders had among the lowest normalized peripheral clonal expansion, particularly in CD8+ T cells. Antigen specificity was not determined for the clonally expanded peripheral T cells. At doses of 0.1 to 3.0 mg/kg, clonal expansion of both CD4+ and CD8+ T cells in blood was seen between baseline and week 6.

To sequence the TCRbeta CDR3 region, genomic DNA was isolated from the sorted cells. The immunoSEQ Assay was used for sequencing of TCRbeta CDR3 regions. Held by TCRdb, this immuneACCESS table contains in-frame sequences only and omits some clones. Under half of the omission traces to an unresolved V gene where checked; the cause of the rest is unknown. The sample records 60,000 to 65,000 clones, about 80% of which are singletons. About 0.75% of the sample rests with the top ten. The source is an adult with an advanced solid tumor such as melanoma, head and neck, liver or kidney cancer. The sequenced sample was CD4+ or CD8+ T cells sorted from blood, obtained in a trial of the OX40 agonist ivuxolimab. The rearranged segments are TRBV5-3 and TRBJ2-1; no D gene can be assigned with confidence. TRBV5-3 is filed as an ORF, its function uncertain. The DNA sequence is given as TGTGCCAGCAGCTTGCCATGGAGCTCCTACAATGAGCAGTTCTTC. Its protein reads: CASSLPWSSYNEQFF.